A selection of T cell receptor beta chains follows, all from one sample in a study of T cell repertoires in aging, cancer and after chemotherapy. A single record per CDR3 protein comes from TCRdb applying MiXCR to the multiplex PCR reads. The sample shows roughly 2,300 distinct CDR3 sequences, 24% of them seen only once. Sequencing was done on a sample of blood. These receptor sequences come from a human donor with a solid tumor. CDR3s leave out the opening cysteine and the closing phenylalanine or tryptophan. Fields, in order: CDR3 length, V gene, CDR3 protein.

cdr3_length: 17
v_call: TRBV27
cdr3_aa: ASSSRTSGGALLADTQY

cdr3_length: 11
v_call: TRBV19
cdr3_aa: ASSDRPDQPQH

cdr3_length: 14
v_call: TRBV19
cdr3_aa: ASSTPIQGENTEAF

cdr3_length: 13
v_call: TRBV19
cdr3_aa: ASSIDQSSNQPQH

cdr3_length: 12
v_call: TRBV27
cdr3_aa: ASSFGDSPYEQY

cdr3_length: 12
v_call: TRBV4-2
cdr3_aa: ASSQMTGTNEQY

cdr3_length: 13
v_call: TRBV5-6
cdr3_aa: ASSLGTFGGVGYT

cdr3_length: 13
v_call: TRBV6-5
cdr3_aa: ASSSVRTGGNTIY

cdr3_length: 10
v_call: TRBV12-3/TRBV12-4
cdr3_aa: ASSFKGRELF

cdr3_length: 12
v_call: TRBV12-3/TRBV12-4
cdr3_aa: ASSSDRVNQPQH

cdr3_length: 11
v_call: TRBV7-2
cdr3_aa: ASSYLRTYEQY

cdr3_length: 11
v_call: TRBV11-2
cdr3_aa: ASSGTRAGELF

cdr3_length: 12
v_call: TRBV15
cdr3_aa: ATSRLDTYNEQF

cdr3_length: 13
v_call: TRBV7-2
cdr3_aa: ASSPVAGGPETQY

cdr3_length: 15
v_call: TRBV18
cdr3_aa: ASSPGNAALTYNEQF

cdr3_length: 15
v_call: TRBV7-9
cdr3_aa: ASSPRTGDSSYNEQF

cdr3_length: 15
v_call: TRBV6-6
cdr3_aa: ASSPEGGGLYTDTQY

cdr3_length: 9
v_call: TRBV5-6
cdr3_aa: ASSLHGGYT

cdr3_length: 13
v_call: TRBV6-1
cdr3_aa: ASSEGQGNHATQY

cdr3_length: 13
v_call: TRBV6-4
cdr3_aa: ASSDYPMDSGGYT

cdr3_length: 10
v_call: TRBV30
cdr3_aa: AWSGGAGGYT

cdr3_length: 12
v_call: TRBV7-2
cdr3_aa: ASSSPPGGQTQY

cdr3_length: 14
v_call: TRBV20-1
cdr3_aa: SARDLLGGLWETQY

cdr3_length: 11
v_call: TRBV24-1
cdr3_aa: AASTGDNQPQH

cdr3_length: 14
v_call: TRBV6-4
cdr3_aa: ASSDSLAGGPDTQY

cdr3_length: 13
v_call: TRBV29-1
cdr3_aa: SVEEKRGGYNEQF

cdr3_length: 13
v_call: TRBV18
cdr3_aa: ASSPRDSQQETQY